This TCR beta chain was recorded in a study of cytomegalovirus exposure and HLA in healthy donors. Whole-study results and caveats: According to a subsequent analysis, TCR clusters from the first cohort were inclined to appear together in the 120 validation repertoires.

To note about this clone: Its antigen is currently unknown.

CDR1 and CDR2 from the germline V gene are LNHNV and YYDKDF (reference sequence). J gave up 6 bases and V 3 bases, and 4 bases lay outside the gene matches. The CDR3 spans 14 residues. The study drew the donors from its approximately 110-subject validation cohort, separate from the 666-subject first cohort. Clones were read by immunoSEQ multiplex PCR, and TCRdb kept only the in-frame ones, dropping some. The profile shows some 170,000 clones, just under 90% of them singletons. The chain links TRBV15 to TRBJ2-4; 8 bases line up with TRBD1. The receptor was isolated from a man aged 18-30 years in good health and CMV-seropositive. Input material: PBMCs. This CDR3 is CATSSGTGGNIQYF. CDR3 DNA: TGTGCCACCAGCAGTGGGACAGGTGGAAACATTCAGTACTTC. The full variable domain, with the rest looked up from reference TRBV15 and TRBJ2-4, is DAMVIQNPRYQVTQFGKPVTLSCSQTLNHNVMYWYQQKSSQAPKLLFHYYDKDFNNEADTPDNFQSRRPNTSFCFLDIRSPGLGDTAMYLCATSSGTGGNIQYFGAGTRLSVL.